This entry lists 28 T cell receptor beta chains sequenced from one sample in a study of blood T cell repertoires in COVID-19. Data came from immunoSEQ multiplex PCR; TCRdb stores just in-frame clones and leaves some out. Seen here are around 100,000 clones, 88% observed once, and the top ten hold 3.5%. Sequenced material: peripheral blood. These receptors were obtained from a human donor in a cohort sampled during active COVID-19.

The genes are TRBV5-1 and TRBJ1-3; D may be TRBD1 (5 bases). This CDR3 is 14 amino acids long. CDR1 is SGHRS and CDR2 is YFSETQ in the germline V gene. Trimming pared 4 bases from V and 2 bases from J, leaving 10 bases between. The chain's CDR3 is CASSEDNAGNTIYF. CDR3 DNA: TGCGCCAGCAGCGAGGACAACGCTGGAAACACCATATATTTT.

The gene calls are TRBV7-9 and TRBJ2-3; D is possibly TRBD2 (6 bases). Trimming pared 8 bases from V and 0 bases from J, leaving 9 bases between. CDR3 length equals 13 residues. Germline V CDR1 and CDR2: SEHNR, FQNEAQ (reference sequence). The CDR3 spells CASAGTSTDTQYF. The CDR3 DNA is TGTGCCAGCGCCGGGACTAGCACAGATACGCAGTATTTT.

The chain recombines TRBV27 with TRBJ2-5, with 9 bases that match TRBD2. From germline, CDR1 is MNHEY and CDR2 SMNVEV (reference sequence). The CDR3 totals 16 residues. The ends lost 6 bases at V and 0 bases at J; junction bases unmatched: 8. Here the CDR3 reads CASRRRGTSNQETQYF. CDR3 DNA sequence: TGTGCCAGCAGAAGGCGAGGGACTAGCAACCAAGAGACCCAGTACTTC.

This rearrangement joins TRBV30 to TRBJ2-7; unclear D gene. The CDR3 consists of 11 residues. Trimming cost V 1 base and J 4 bases, with 5 bases left between them. The germline CDR1 and CDR2 sequences are GTSNPN and SVGIG (reference sequence). The CDR3, as DNA: TGTGCCTGGAGTGAGCTGTACGAGCAGTACTTC. It codes for CAWSELYEQYF.

The genes are TRBV27 and TRBJ2-1; TRBD2 aligns across 11 bases. CDR1 and CDR2 from the germline V gene are MNHEY and SMNVEV (reference sequence). J was trimmed by 14 bases and V by 6 bases; bases with no gene match: 6. The CDR3 runs 12 residues. The CDR3 loop reads CASRTSGNTEFF. CDR3 sequence (DNA): TGTGCCAGCAGGACTAGCGGGAATACGGAGTTCTTC.

The V gene is TRBV18, the J gene TRBJ1-1, with D possibly being TRBD1 (6 bases). Germline V gives CDR1 KGHSH, CDR2 LQKENI. The CDR3 covers 14 residues. V was shortened by 4 bases and J by 1 base, with 10 bases between the two germline ends. CDR3 sequence reads: CASSRRTANTEAFF. In nucleotides, the CDR3 is TGTGCCAGCTCACGACGGACAGCGAACACTGAAGCTTTCTTT.

In its sample, this clone was seen once. This chain links TRBV6-1 with TRBJ2-2; TRBD1 is a possible D gene (5 bases). Germline CDR1 MNHNS, CDR2 SASEGT. The V end lost 0 bases, the J end lost 5 bases, and 13 bases lay between the germline ends. There are 16 residues in the CDR3. CDR3 amino acids: CASSEASLGLTGELFF. CDR3 coding DNA: TGTGCCAGCAGTGAAGCATCCCTGGGGCTAACCGGGGAGCTGTTTTTT.

The chain uses TRBV10-2 and TRBJ2-1; D might be TRBD2 (6 bases). V was shortened by 4 bases and J by 4 bases, with 8 bases between the two germline ends. The germline gives CDR1 WSHSY, CDR2 SAAADI. The CDR3 covers 13 residues. In nucleotides, the CDR3 is TGCGCCAGCAGTGGCGGGATATACAATGAGCAGTTCTTC. Translated: CASSGGIYNEQFF.

In this sample, this clone turned up once. V usage is TRBV19 and J usage is TRBJ1-2; D is undetermined. This CDR3 has 16 residues. With 3 bases removed from V and 2 bases from J, the gap between germline ends came to 16 bases. Germline V gene lookup returns CDR1 LNHDA and CDR2 SQIVND (reference sequence). Here the CDR3 DNA reads TGTGCCAGTAGTATGTTATTGAACAGACTAAACTATGGCTACACCTTC. Its translation: CASSMLLNRLNYGYTF.

CDR3 in amino acids: CATSRATGIMNTEAFF. In nucleotides, the CDR3 is TGTGCCACCAGCAGAGCGACGGGAATTATGAACACTGAAGCTTTCTTT. The rearrangement links TRBV15 to TRBJ1-1; D uncertain. The CDR3 is made up of 16 amino acids. From germline, CDR1 is LNHNV and CDR2 YYDKDF (reference sequence). Trimming removed 1 base at V and 0 bases at J, with 12 bases between.

The rearrangement links TRBV25-1 to TRBJ2-5, with 9 bases matching TRBD1. V dropped 4 bases and J dropped 5; count of bases not matched to a gene: 5. Per germline, CDR1 MGHDK and CDR2 SYGVNS. The CDR3 totals 14 residues. The CDR3 here is CASSAHRGRETQYF. CDR3 coding DNA: TGTGCCAGCAGTGCTCACAGGGGGCGGGAGACCCAGTACTTC.

The chain joins TRBV7-8 to TRBJ2-7; tentative D call: TRBD2 (5 bases). CDR1 and CDR2 from the germline V gene are SGHVS and FQNEAQ. The CDR3 is made up of 14 amino acids. V lost 1 base, J lost 1 base, and 8 bases lay in between. CDR3 loop: CASSLDGESYEQYF. DNA for the CDR3: TGTGCCAGCAGCTTAGACGGGGAGTCCTACGAGCAGTACTTC.

The V and J genes are TRBV2 and TRBJ2-5; TRBD2 agrees at 7 bases. The CDR3 consists of 14 residues. J gave up 5 bases and V 1 base, and 4 bases lay outside the gene matches. CDR1 and CDR2 (germline): SNHLY, FYNNEI. CDR3 protein: CASSEGLAQETQYF. CDR3 nucleotide sequence: TGTGCCAGCAGTGAAGGACTAGCCCAGGAGACCCAGTACTTC.

The genes are TRBV27 and TRBJ1-1; 9 nucleotides align to TRBD1. V lost 6 bases, J lost 3 bases, and 5 bases stayed unmatched. CDR1 MNHEY and CDR2 SMNVEV come from the germline V gene (reference sequence). The CDR3 sequence is 14 residues long. The CDR3 spells CASSHRDRDTEAFF. The CDR3 DNA is TGTGCCAGCAGCCACCGGGACAGGGACACTGAAGCTTTCTTT.

The V gene is TRBV6-6, the J gene TRBJ2-1; 7 positions match TRBD2. The CDR3 sequence is 12 residues long. CDR1 MNHNY and CDR2 SVGAGI come from the germline V gene (reference sequence). The CDR3 loop reads CAGGGRSNEQFF. In DNA, the CDR3 is TGTGCAGGCGGCGGGAGAAGCAATGAGCAGTTCTTC.

This clone turned up a few times. This specimen includes other DNA sequences encoding the same CDR3. The chain has TRBV30 and TRBJ1-3; possibly TRBD1 for D (5 bases). CDR3 length: 12 residues. The germline gives CDR1 GTSNPN, CDR2 SVGIG (reference sequence). V was trimmed by 3 bases and J by 4 bases, leaving 7 bases between them. In nucleotides, the CDR3 is TGTGCCTGGAGCCGGGGGGGAAACACCATATATTTT. Translated, it gives CAWSRGGNTIYF.

The chain recombines TRBV30 with TRBJ1-2, with D perhaps matching TRBD1 (6 bases). Deletions cut 5 bases from V and 2 bases from J, with 21 bases between. This CDR3 has 16 amino acids. Per germline, CDR1 GTSNPN and CDR2 SVGIG (reference sequence). The DNA for the CDR3 is TGTGCCTGGGCCCGGACAGCGCTCACCCAAAACTATGGCTACACCTTC. Translating gives CAWARTALTQNYGYTF.

The rearrangement uses TRBV19 and TRBJ1-5; no clear D gene. Trimming left V 1 base short and J 4 bases short, with 8 bases between. Germline assignment: CDR1 LNHDA and CDR2 SQIVND (reference sequence). The CDR3 sequence is 14 residues long. CDR3 in DNA: TGTGCCAGTAGTATAGTCGGGGAAAATCAGCCCCAGCATTTT. It codes for CASSIVGENQPQHF. Filled out from reference TRBV19 and TRBJ1-5, the complete variable domain reads DGGITQSPKYLFRKEGQNVTLSCEQNLNHDAMYWYRQDPGQGLRLIYYSQIVNDFQKGDIAEGYSVSREKKESFPLTVTSAQKNPTAFYLCASSIVGENQPQHFGDGTRLSIL.

This chain joins TRBV18 and TRBJ2-7; tentative D call: TRBD2 (6 bases). The length of the CDR3 is 12 residues. The germline V gene has CDR1 KGHSH and CDR2 LQKENI. V lost 3 bases and J lost 7, with 10 bases in between. CDR3 residues: CASSPRGGEQYF. For the CDR3, the DNA is TGTGCCAGCTCACCTCGTGGGGGGGAGCAGTACTTC.

The chain is built from TRBV11-2 and TRBJ1-1; 9 bases are shared with TRBD1. The CDR3 runs to 14 residues. CDR1 SGHAT and CDR2 FQNNGV come from the germline V gene. J gave up 10 bases and V 1 base, and 7 bases lay outside the gene matches. CDR3 amino acids: CASSLVGQGRGAFF. The CDR3 region has the DNA TGTGCCAGCAGCTTAGTTGGACAGGGGAGGGGAGCTTTCTTT.

The genes are TRBV24-1 and TRBJ2-3, with D maybe TRBD1 (6 bases). With 6 bases removed from V and 0 bases from J, the gap between germline ends came to 18 bases. Germline V lookup: CDR1 KGHDR, CDR2 SFDVKD. The CDR3 runs to 17 residues. CDR3 in amino acids: CATSLGRGHPSTDTQYF. CDR3 nucleotide sequence: TGTGCCACCAGTCTGGGCAGGGGACACCCCAGCACAGATACGCAGTATTTT.

V is TRBV5-1 and J is TRBJ1-6, with 9 bases fitting TRBD1. The CDR3 is 15 residues long. Per germline, CDR1 SGHRS and CDR2 YFSETQ. J gave up 4 bases and V 3 bases, and 2 bases lay outside the gene matches. The CDR3 coding sequence is TGCGCCAGCAGCTATGACAGGGGGTATAATTCACCCCTCCACTTT. The encoded protein is CASSYDRGYNSPLHF.

The chain employs TRBV27 and TRBJ2-2; TRBD1 matches at 7 bases. Germline V gene sequence: CDR1 MNHEY, CDR2 SMNVEV (reference sequence). With V trimmed by 7 bases and J by 0 bases, 5 bases remained unmatched. CDR3 length equals 15 residues. The CDR3: CASNDRETNTGELFF. In DNA, the CDR3 is TGTGCCAGCAATGACAGGGAAACGAACACCGGGGAGCTGTTTTTT.

This chain connects TRBV28 to TRBJ2-2; TRBD1 matches at 10 bases. Germline CDR1 and CDR2: MDHEN and SYDVKM. The CDR3 is 16 residues long. Trimming cost V 2 bases and J 5 bases; bases outside gene matches: 5. The CDR3 coding sequence is TGTGCCAGCAGTTTACCCGGACAGGGGGAGACCGGGGAGCTGTTTTTT. Its protein product is CASSLPGQGETGELFF.

The table lists this clone with a count of one. The chain couples TRBV10-2 to TRBJ1-1; D is unresolved. Deletions cut 4 bases from V and 5 bases from J, with 14 bases between. Germline assignment: CDR1 WSHSY and CDR2 SAAADI. The CDR3 has 14 amino acids. This chain's CDR3 is CASSVVEGNTEAFF. CDR3 bases: TGCGCCAGCAGTGTTGTAGAGGGTAATACTGAAGCTTTCTTT.

The chain has TRBV27 and TRBJ2-5; 10 bases match TRBD1. The CDR3 loop spans 16 amino acids. J gave up 5 bases and V 6 bases, and 12 bases lay outside the gene matches. CDR1 and CDR2 from the germline V gene are MNHEY and SMNVEV (reference sequence). The CDR3 DNA reads as TGTGCCAGCAGCCTGGGGTGGGACAGGGGTTTGGAGACCCAGTACTTC. It specifies CASSLGWDRGLETQYF.

This chain uses TRBV5-4 with TRBJ2-3; 13 nucleotides agree with TRBD2. Unmatched junction bases numbered 1, after V lost 1 base and J lost 5 bases. The CDR3 sequence is 15 residues long. From germline, CDR1 is SGHNT and CDR2 YYREEE (reference sequence). The CDR3 here is CASSLTSGGEDTQYF. The CDR3 DNA sequence: TGTGCCAGCAGCTTGACTAGCGGGGGGGAAGATACGCAGTATTTT.

This sequence joins TRBV7-3 and TRBJ2-5; possible D gene TRBD2, 6 bases. This CDR3 is 15 amino acids long. The germline V gene encodes CDR1 SGHTA and CDR2 FQGTGA. V was clipped by 5 bases and J by 5 bases, with 18 bases between them. CDR3 amino acids: CASSVQGGRGETQYF. Written as DNA, the CDR3 is TGTGCCAGCAGCGTCCAGGGAGGTCGTGGGGAGACCCAGTACTTC. Filled out from reference TRBV7-3 and TRBJ2-5, the complete variable domain reads GAGVSQTPSNKVTEKGKYVELRCDPISGHTALYWYRQSLGQGPEFLIYFQGTGAADDSGLPNDRFFAVRPEGSVSTLKIQRTERGDSAVYLCASSVQGGRGETQYFGPGTRLLVL.